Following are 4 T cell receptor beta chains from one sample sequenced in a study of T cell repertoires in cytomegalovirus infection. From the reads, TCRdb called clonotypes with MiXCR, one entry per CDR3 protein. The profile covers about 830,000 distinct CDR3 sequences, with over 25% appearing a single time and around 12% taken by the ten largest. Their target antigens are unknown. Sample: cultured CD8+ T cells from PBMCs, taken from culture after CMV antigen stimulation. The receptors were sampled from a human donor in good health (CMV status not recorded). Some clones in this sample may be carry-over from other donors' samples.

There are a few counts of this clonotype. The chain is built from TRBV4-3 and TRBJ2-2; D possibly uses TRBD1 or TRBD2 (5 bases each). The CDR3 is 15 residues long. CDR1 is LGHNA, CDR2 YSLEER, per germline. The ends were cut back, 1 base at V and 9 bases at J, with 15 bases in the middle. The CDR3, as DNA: TGCGCCAGCAGCCAAGCAACGGGGCCAGATAGGGAGCTGTTTTTT. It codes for CASSQATGPDRELFF.

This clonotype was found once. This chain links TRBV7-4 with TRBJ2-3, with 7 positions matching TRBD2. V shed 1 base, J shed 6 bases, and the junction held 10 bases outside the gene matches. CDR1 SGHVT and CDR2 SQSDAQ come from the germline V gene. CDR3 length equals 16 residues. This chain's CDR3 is CASSLDLSQLADTQYF. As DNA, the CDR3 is TGTGCCAGCAGCTTAGATTTGAGCCAACTAGCGGATACGCAGTATTTT.

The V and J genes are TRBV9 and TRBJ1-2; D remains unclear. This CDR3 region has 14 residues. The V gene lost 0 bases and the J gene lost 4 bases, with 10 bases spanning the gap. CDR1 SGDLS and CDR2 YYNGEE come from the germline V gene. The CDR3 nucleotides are TGTGCCAGCAGCGTAGGACGGGTCTTCTATGGCTACACCTTC. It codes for CASSVGRVFYGYTF.

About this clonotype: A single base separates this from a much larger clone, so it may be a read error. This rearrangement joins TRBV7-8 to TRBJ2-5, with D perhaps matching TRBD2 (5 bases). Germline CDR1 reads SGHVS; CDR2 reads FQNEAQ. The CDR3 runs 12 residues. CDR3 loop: CTSSFSREAQYF. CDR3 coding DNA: TGTACCAGCAGCTTTTCGAGGGAAGCCCAGTACTTC.